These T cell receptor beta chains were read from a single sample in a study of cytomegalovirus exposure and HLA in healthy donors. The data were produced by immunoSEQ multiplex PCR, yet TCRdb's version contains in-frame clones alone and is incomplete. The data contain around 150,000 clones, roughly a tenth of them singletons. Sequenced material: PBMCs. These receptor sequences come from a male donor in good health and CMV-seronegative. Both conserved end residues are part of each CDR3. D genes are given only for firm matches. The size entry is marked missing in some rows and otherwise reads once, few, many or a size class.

CDR3nt: TGTGCCAGCAGCACCCCCTACGATATGAACACTGAAGCTTTCTTT
CDR3aa: CASSTPYDMNTEAFF
abundance: -
d_gene: -
j_gene: TRBJ1-1
v_gene: TRBV28
len: 15

CDR3nt: TGTGCCAGCAGTGATTACTTCGCACGGGAGCAGTTCTTC
CDR3aa: CASSDYFAREQFF
abundance: few
d_gene: -
j_gene: TRBJ2-1
v_gene: TRBV6-4
len: 13

CDR3nt: TGCGCCAGCAGCCAAGTGGGGGCCGGGAATGAGCAGTTCTTC
CDR3aa: CASSQVGAGNEQFF
abundance: few
d_gene: -
j_gene: TRBJ2-1
v_gene: TRBV4-1
len: 14

CDR3nt: TGCGCCAGCAGCCAAGATTTCCGGGGGAATCAGCCCCAGCATTTT
CDR3aa: CASSQDFRGNQPQHF
abundance: -
d_gene: -
j_gene: TRBJ1-5
v_gene: TRBV4-3
len: 15

CDR3nt: TGTGCCAGTAGAACAGGCGAGGCAACTAATGAAAAACTGTTTTTT
CDR3aa: CASRTGEATNEKLFF
abundance: -
d_gene: -
j_gene: TRBJ1-4
v_gene: TRBV19
len: 15

CDR3nt: TGTGCCAGCAGTTTCCAGCGGGAGAGGACAGATACGCAGTATTTT
CDR3aa: CASSFQRERTDTQYF
abundance: few
d_gene: TRBD2
j_gene: TRBJ2-3
v_gene: TRBV27
len: 15

CDR3nt: TGTGCCAGCAGGTCGGACAGTGAAAAACTGTTTTTT
CDR3aa: CASRSDSEKLFF
abundance: few
d_gene: -
j_gene: TRBJ1-4
v_gene: TRBV2
len: 12

CDR3nt: TGTGCCAGCAGTTCAACAGGGGTTAGCAATCAGCCCCAGCATTTT
CDR3aa: CASSSTGVSNQPQHF
abundance: -
d_gene: TRBD1
j_gene: TRBJ1-5
v_gene: TRBV27
len: 15

CDR3nt: TGTGCCATCAGTGCCTGGGACAAGAACACTGAAGCTTTCTTT
CDR3aa: CAISAWDKNTEAFF
abundance: few
d_gene: -
j_gene: TRBJ1-1
v_gene: TRBV10-3
len: 14

CDR3nt: TGTGCCAGCAGCAAAGACACTCAGCCCCAGCATTTT
CDR3aa: CASSKDTQPQHF
abundance: -
d_gene: -
j_gene: TRBJ1-5
v_gene: TRBV7-9
len: 12

CDR3nt: TGTGCCAGCAGTGAAGAGGACAGAGAATACACCTTC
CDR3aa: CASSEEDREYTF
abundance: few
d_gene: -
j_gene: TRBJ1-2
v_gene: TRBV6-1
len: 12

CDR3nt: TGTGCCAGCAGTTTAGGGATCGCGGGGTTACAAGAGACCCAGTACTTC
CDR3aa: CASSLGIAGLQETQYF
abundance: -
d_gene: -
j_gene: TRBJ2-5
v_gene: TRBV28
len: 16

CDR3nt: TGTGCCAGCAGCTCTGGACTAGCGGGAGACTACGAGCAGTACTTC
CDR3aa: CASSSGLAGDYEQYF
abundance: few
d_gene: TRBD2
j_gene: TRBJ2-7
v_gene: TRBV6-5
len: 15

CDR3nt: TGCGCCAGCAGCGACCGAATAGCGGGGAGCAATGAGCAGTTCTTC
CDR3aa: CASSDRIAGSNEQFF
abundance: -
d_gene: TRBD2
j_gene: TRBJ2-1
v_gene: TRBV5-1
len: 15

CDR3nt: TGCGCCAGCAGCCAAGTTGTAGCGGGAGACCGCCCAGATACGCAGTATTTT
CDR3aa: CASSQVVAGDRPDTQYF
abundance: -
d_gene: TRBD2
j_gene: TRBJ2-3
v_gene: TRBV4-3
len: 17

CDR3nt: TGTGCCACAAGGGACTTCAATCAGCCCCAGCATTTT
CDR3aa: CATRDFNQPQHF
abundance: few
d_gene: -
j_gene: TRBJ1-5
v_gene: TRBV6-6
len: 12

CDR3nt: TGTGCCAGCAGTTTCACAGGGGGCTCCTATAATTCACCCCTCCACTTT
CDR3aa: CASSFTGGSYNSPLHF
abundance: -
d_gene: TRBD1
j_gene: TRBJ1-6
v_gene: TRBV28
len: 16

CDR3nt: TGTGCCAGCTCACTTCCGGGACAGGGGGTCTATGGCTACACCTTC
CDR3aa: CASSLPGQGVYGYTF
abundance: -
d_gene: TRBD1
j_gene: TRBJ1-2
v_gene: TRBV18
len: 15

CDR3nt: TGTGCCAGTACCCCGGACAGGGGTATTTGGGAGCCCCAGTACTTC
CDR3aa: CASTPDRGIWEPQYF
abundance: -
d_gene: TRBD1
j_gene: TRBJ2-5
v_gene: TRBV19
len: 15

CDR3nt: TGTGCCAGCAGCTTCCGACTAGCGGGAACCACCGGGGAGCTGTTTTTT
CDR3aa: CASSFRLAGTTGELFF
abundance: few
d_gene: TRBD2
j_gene: TRBJ2-2
v_gene: TRBV5-6
len: 16

CDR3nt: TGTGCCAGCAGCGCTCAGAAGGGGGGGGCCTCTCGCACAGATACGCAGTATTTT
CDR3aa: CASSAQKGGASRTDTQYF
abundance: -
d_gene: -
j_gene: TRBJ2-3
v_gene: TRBV9
len: 18

CDR3nt: TGTGCCAGCAGCTTAGACCCACAGGGGACTAGCTCTGGAAACACCATATATTTT
CDR3aa: CASSLDPQGTSSGNTIYF
abundance: few
d_gene: TRBD1
j_gene: TRBJ1-3
v_gene: TRBV11-2
len: 18

CDR3nt: TGTGCCAGCAGCGGGACAGGGGAAGAACAGCAGTACTTC
CDR3aa: CASSGTGEEQQYF
abundance: -
d_gene: TRBD1
j_gene: TRBJ2-7
v_gene: TRBV9
len: 13

CDR3nt: TGTGCCAGCAGATCAGTCTCTGGAAACACCATATATTTT
CDR3aa: CASRSVSGNTIYF
abundance: -
d_gene: -
j_gene: TRBJ1-3
v_gene: TRBV9
len: 13

CDR3nt: TGCAGCGTTCTTGAGGGCCCCACAGATACGCAGTATTTT
CDR3aa: CSVLEGPTDTQYF
abundance: -
d_gene: -
j_gene: TRBJ2-3
v_gene: TRBV29-1
len: 13

CDR3nt: TGTGCCATCAGTGACCCTCAGACAGATACGCAGTATTTT
CDR3aa: CAISDPQTDTQYF
abundance: few
d_gene: -
j_gene: TRBJ2-3
v_gene: TRBV10-3
len: 13

CDR3nt: TGTGCCAGTAGCCGGGACGGGAGCTATGGCTACACCTTC
CDR3aa: CASSRDGSYGYTF
abundance: -
d_gene: -
j_gene: TRBJ1-2
v_gene: TRBV19
len: 13

CDR3nt: -
CDR3aa: CASSLSVGTGASTGELFF
abundance: -
d_gene: -
j_gene: TRBJ2-2
v_gene: TRBV21-1
len: 18

CDR3nt: TGTGCCAGCAGCTTGTACAGGGGGATGAACACTGAAGCTTTCTTT
CDR3aa: CASSLYRGMNTEAFF
abundance: -
d_gene: TRBD1
j_gene: TRBJ1-1
v_gene: TRBV7-6
len: 15

CDR3nt: TGTGCCAGCAGCTTCGACGGGATTCCTGAGCAGTACTTC
CDR3aa: CASSFDGIPEQYF
abundance: -
d_gene: -
j_gene: TRBJ2-7
v_gene: TRBV27
len: 13

CDR3nt: TGTGCCAGTACTCCGGGGGGGGCTGGTGAAAAACTGTTTTTT
CDR3aa: CASTPGGAGEKLFF
abundance: -
d_gene: -
j_gene: TRBJ1-4
v_gene: TRBV19
len: 14

CDR3nt: TGTGCCAGCAGTTCCGGGGATGGCTACACCTTC
CDR3aa: CASSSGDGYTF
abundance: -
d_gene: -
j_gene: TRBJ1-2
v_gene: TRBV7-2
len: 11

CDR3nt: TGTGCCAGCAGCTTAGGAGGAGGAAGTATCGGAGAAAAACTGTTTTTT
CDR3aa: CASSLGGGSIGEKLFF
abundance: -
d_gene: -
j_gene: TRBJ1-4
v_gene: TRBV5-4
len: 16

CDR3nt: TGCGCCAGCAGCCCCGCGACATCTGGTGAGCAGTTCTTC
CDR3aa: CASSPATSGEQFF
abundance: few
d_gene: -
j_gene: TRBJ2-1
v_gene: TRBV5-1
len: 13

CDR3nt: TGCGCCAGCAACCCACAGGCAGACGCTGAAGCTTTCTTT
CDR3aa: CASNPQADAEAFF
abundance: few
d_gene: -
j_gene: TRBJ1-1
v_gene: TRBV5-1
len: 13

CDR3nt: TGTGCCAGCAGTGAAGCGAAGGTCGGGGATCGGCATGGCTACACCTTC
CDR3aa: CASSEAKVGDRHGYTF
abundance: -
d_gene: -
j_gene: TRBJ1-2
v_gene: TRBV6-1
len: 16